One and the same sample provided the 8 T cell receptor beta chains below, sequenced in a study of blood T cell repertoires in COVID-19. The data were produced by immunoSEQ multiplex PCR, yet TCRdb's version contains in-frame clones alone and is incomplete. The sample records fewer than 250,000 clones, around 85% being singletons. Input material: peripheral blood. All receptors come from a man aged 40-49 years with acute or convalescent COVID-19.

V gene TRBV7-3 combines with J gene TRBJ2-3, with 8 bases lining up with TRBD2. Germline V CDR1 and CDR2: SGHTA, FQGTGA. V lost 1 base to trimming and J lost 1 base; unmatched junction nucleotides: 4. The CDR3 consists of 16 residues. The DNA of the CDR3 is TGTGCCAGCAGCTTAATTCCAGCGGGGGGCACAGATACGCAGTATTTT. It encodes CASSLIPAGGTDTQYF.

J is TRBJ1-2 and V is TRBV30, with TRBD1 identical over 7 bases. This CDR3 is 15 amino acids long. V lost 0 bases and J lost 8; bases outside the gene matches: 12. The germline V gene encodes CDR1 GTSNPN and CDR2 SVGIG (reference sequence). Here the CDR3 DNA reads TGTGCCTGGAGTGTACATTCGGGACAGATGGGCGGCTACACCTTC. It encodes CAWSVHSGQMGGYTF.

The rearrangement joins TRBV4-3 to TRBJ2-1; 9 bases are a match to TRBD2. This CDR3 has 15 amino acids. The V gene's germline CDR1 is LGHNA and CDR2 YSLEER. The ends lost 4 bases at V and 7 bases at J; junction bases unmatched: 8. The CDR3 bases are TGCGCCAGCAGCCTGGCGGGAGGGCCGTGGAATGAGCAGTTCTTC. Translating gives CASSLAGGPWNEQFF.

The chain joins TRBV6-2 or TRBV6-3 to TRBJ2-7, with D perhaps TRBD1 (6 bases). V lost 6 bases and J lost 2, with 11 bases in between. The length of the CDR3 is 13 residues. Germline V lookup: CDR1 MNHEY, CDR2 SVGEGT. CDR3 protein: CASSQSGAYEQYF. CDR3 sequence (DNA): TGTGCCAGCAGCCAATCAGGGGCCTACGAGCAGTACTTC.

This sequence joins TRBV9 and TRBJ2-3; 7 bases map to TRBD2. V lost 4 bases and J lost 2; bases outside the gene matches: 7. The CDR3 runs 15 residues. Germline-derived CDR1 and CDR2 are SGDLS and YYNGEE. The CDR3 spells CASSPPGGSTDTQYF. In DNA, the CDR3 is TGTGCCAGCAGCCCCCCCGGGGGGTCCACAGATACGCAGTATTTT.

The rearrangement uses TRBV27 and TRBJ2-7; D perhaps matches TRBD1 (6 bases). V was trimmed by 2 bases and J by 3 bases, leaving 11 bases between them. Germline V gene data show CDR1 as MNHEY and CDR2 as SMNVEV (reference sequence). The CDR3 consists of 14 residues. The CDR3 region is CASSLGTLVYEQYF. The CDR3 DNA reads TGTGCCAGCAGTTTAGGGACACTCGTCTACGAGCAGTACTTC.

The rearrangement links TRBV10-3 to TRBJ2-1; 10 nucleotides agree with TRBD2. V lost 8 bases to trimming and J lost 6 bases; unmatched junction nucleotides: 7. The CDR3 totals 14 residues. CDR1 and CDR2 from the germline V gene are ENHRY and SYGVKD. The CDR3 region is CAIGLASGGNEQFF. The CDR3, as DNA: TGTGCCATCGGGTTGGCTAGCGGGGGCAATGAGCAGTTCTTC.

This chain uses TRBV3-1 (or the pseudogene TRBV3-2) with TRBJ2-7, with D possibly TRBD1 on 5 matching bases. Trimming pared 1 base from V and 3 bases from J, leaving 10 bases between. From germline, CDR1 is LGHDT and CDR2 YNNKEL (reference sequence). The CDR3 loop spans 14 amino acids. The CDR3, as DNA: TGTGCCAGCAGCCAAGGTTTCAGGGACTACGAGCAGTACTTC. Its translation: CASSQGFRDYEQYF.